One TCR beta chain is described in this entry. This sample is part of a study of blood T cell repertoires in COVID-19. The CDR3 sequence is 14 residues long. V shed 7 bases and J 4 bases; nucleotides not matched to a gene: 5. Germline loops: CDR1 SGHRS, CDR2 YFSETQ. The method was immunoSEQ multiplex PCR; TCRdb's version includes in-frame clones alone and lacks a portion of them. Counted here are a few hundred thousand clones, just over 90% occurring once; the ten biggest clones make up more than 0.85%. Input material: PBMCs or T cells enriched from blood (not recorded which). The sequence came from a woman between 40 and 55 years old who had been exposed to COVID-19. The rearrangement uses TRBV5-1 and TRBJ2-1; 10 nucleotides line up with TRBD2. The CDR3 DNA is TGCGCCAGCTCAACTAGCGGGACTTACAATGAGCAGTTCTTC. Its translation: CASSTSGTYNEQFF. Full variable domain (remainder filled in from reference TRBV5-1 and TRBJ2-1): KAGVTQTPRYLIKTRGQQVTLSCSPISGHRSVSWYQQTPGQGLQFLFEYFSETQRNKGNFPGRFSGRQFSNSRSEMNVSTLELGDSALYLCASSTSGTYNEQFFGPGTRLTVL.